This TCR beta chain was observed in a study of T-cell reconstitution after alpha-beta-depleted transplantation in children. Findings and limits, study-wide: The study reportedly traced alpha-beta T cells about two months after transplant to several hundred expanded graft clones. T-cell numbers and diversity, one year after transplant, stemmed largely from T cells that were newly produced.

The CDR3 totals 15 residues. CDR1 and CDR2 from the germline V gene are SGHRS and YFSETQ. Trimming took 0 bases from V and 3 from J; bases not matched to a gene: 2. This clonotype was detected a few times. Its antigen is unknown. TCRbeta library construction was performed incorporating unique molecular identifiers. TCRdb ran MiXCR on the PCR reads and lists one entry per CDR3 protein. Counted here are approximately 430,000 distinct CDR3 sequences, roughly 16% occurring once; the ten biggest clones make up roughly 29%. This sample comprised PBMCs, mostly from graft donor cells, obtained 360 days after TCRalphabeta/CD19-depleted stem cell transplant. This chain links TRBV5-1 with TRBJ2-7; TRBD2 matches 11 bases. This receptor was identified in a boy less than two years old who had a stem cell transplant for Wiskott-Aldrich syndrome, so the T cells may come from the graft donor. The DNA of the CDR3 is TGCGCCAGCAGCTTGGGACTAGCGGGGCACTACGAGCAGTACTTC. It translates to CASSLGLAGHYEQYF.